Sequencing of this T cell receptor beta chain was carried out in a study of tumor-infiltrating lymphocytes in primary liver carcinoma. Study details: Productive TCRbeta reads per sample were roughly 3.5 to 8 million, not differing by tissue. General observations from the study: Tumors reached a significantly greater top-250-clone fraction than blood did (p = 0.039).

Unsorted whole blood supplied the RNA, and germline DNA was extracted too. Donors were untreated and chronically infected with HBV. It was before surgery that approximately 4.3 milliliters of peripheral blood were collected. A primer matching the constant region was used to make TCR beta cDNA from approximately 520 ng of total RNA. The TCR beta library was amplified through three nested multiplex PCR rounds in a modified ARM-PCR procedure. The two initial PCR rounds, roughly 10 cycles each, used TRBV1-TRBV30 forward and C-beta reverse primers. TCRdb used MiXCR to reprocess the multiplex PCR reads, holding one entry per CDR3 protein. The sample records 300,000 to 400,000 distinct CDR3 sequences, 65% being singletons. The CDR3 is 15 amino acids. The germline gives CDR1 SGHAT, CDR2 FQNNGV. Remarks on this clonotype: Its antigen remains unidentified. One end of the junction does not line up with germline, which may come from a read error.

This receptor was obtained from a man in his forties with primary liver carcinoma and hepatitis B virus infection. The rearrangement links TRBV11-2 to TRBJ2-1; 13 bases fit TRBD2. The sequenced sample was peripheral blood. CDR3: CASCSGLAGSLEQLF. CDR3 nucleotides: TGTGCCAGCTGCTCGGGACTAGCGGGATCCCTTGAGCAGCTCTTC.